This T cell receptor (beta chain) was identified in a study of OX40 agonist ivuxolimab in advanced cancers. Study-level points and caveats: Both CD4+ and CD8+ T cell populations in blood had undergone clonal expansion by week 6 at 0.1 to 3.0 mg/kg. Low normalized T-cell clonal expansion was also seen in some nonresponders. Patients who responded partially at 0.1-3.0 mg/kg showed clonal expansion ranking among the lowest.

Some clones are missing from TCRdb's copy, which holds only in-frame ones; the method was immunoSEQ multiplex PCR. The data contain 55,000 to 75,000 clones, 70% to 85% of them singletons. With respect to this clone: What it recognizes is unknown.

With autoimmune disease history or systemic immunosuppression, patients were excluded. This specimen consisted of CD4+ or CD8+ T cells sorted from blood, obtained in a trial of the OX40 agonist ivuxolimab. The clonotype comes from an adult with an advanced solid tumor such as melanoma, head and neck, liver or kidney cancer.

CDR3: CASSLSIRDSNYGYTF. As DNA, the CDR3 is TGTGCCAGCAGCCTATCGATCCGGGACAGTAACTATGGCTACACCTTC. The rearrangement uses TRBV5-6 and TRBJ1-2; 7 positions match TRBD1. Germline assignment: CDR1 SGHDT and CDR2 YYEEEE. This CDR3 spans 16 amino acids. Trimming at V came to 4 bases and at J to 1 base, leaving 10 bases not matched to a gene.